A selection of T cell receptor beta chains follows, all from one sample in a study of shared clonotypes between healthy human individuals. Generated by immunoSEQ multiplex PCR, the TCRdb table keeps only in-frame clones and is missing some. The sample has about 2,200,000 clones; roughly 91% are singletons. Specimen: naive CD8+ T cells from PBMCs. These TCRs come from a man younger than 35 in good health. Some clones in this sample may be carry-over from other donors' samples. CDR3s include the opening cysteine and the closing phenylalanine or tryptophan. The order of the fields is J gene, V gene, D gene, clone size, CDR3 protein, CDR3 DNA. A D gene is named only where the DNA matches it firmly. Expanded clones are given a class, and other clones once, few, many or no size at all.

>TRBJ2-2|TRBV5-1|TRBD2|NA
CASSDGLADINTGELFF
TGCGCCAGCAGCGACGGACTAGCGGACATCAACACCGGGGAGCTGTTTTTT
>TRBJ2-2|TRBV19|TRBD2|NA
CASSASGRTGELFF
TGTGCCAGTAGCGCTAGCGGGAGGACCGGGGAGCTGTTTTTT
>TRBJ2-5|TRBV11-2|TRBD1|NA
CASSIIRGQQETQYF
TGTGCCAGCAGTATCATTAGGGGACAGCAAGAGACCCAGTACTTC
>TRBJ1-2|TRBV28|NA|once
CASSLYPAGRYGYTF
TGTGCCAGCAGTTTATACCCTGCGGGGCGCTATGGCTACACCTTC
>TRBJ2-3|TRBV6-1|NA|NA
CASSEDFTDTQYF
TGTGCCAGCAGTGAAGACTTCACAGATACGCAGTATTTT
>TRBJ1-6|TRBV28|NA|NA
CASSFGVLGSPLHF
TGTGCCAGCAGTTTTGGGGTCTTGGGTTCACCCCTCCACTTT
>TRBJ2-1|TRBV11-1|NA|NA
CASSLIPARHLFF
TGTGCCAGCAGCTTAATTCCGGCTAGGCATTTGTTCTTC
>TRBJ2-5|TRBV11-3|NA|NA
CASSLDPPRYLLYQETQYF
TGTGCCAGCAGCTTAGATCCCCCCAGATACCTCTTGTACCAAGAGACCCAGTACTTC
>TRBJ1-2|TRBV7-2|NA|NA
CASSLIGRNYGYTF
TGTGCCAGCAGCCTAATAGGACGGAACTATGGCTACACCTTC
>TRBJ2-1|TRBV7-9|NA|once
CASSTPLSNEQFF
TGTGCCAGCAGCACGCCTCTGAGCAATGAGCAGTTCTTC
>TRBJ1-3|TRBV13|TRBD1|NA
CASSSGQESFGNTIYF
TGTGCCAGCAGCTCCGGACAGGAAAGCTTTGGAAACACCATATATTTT
>TRBJ2-1|TRBV28|NA|NA
CASSLGGSGSYNEQFF
TGTGCCAGCAGTTTAGGAGGGAGTGGCTCCTACAATGAGCAGTTCTTC
>TRBJ2-1|TRBV2|TRBD2|NA
CASSLDPLAGDDNEQFF
TGTGCCAGCAGCTTGGATCCCCTAGCGGGAGACGACAATGAGCAGTTCTTC
>TRBJ2-1|TRBV4-1|TRBD2|NA
CASSQVGGVLSSYNEQFF
TGCGCCAGCAGCCAAGTGGGGGGGGTGCTGAGCTCCTACAATGAGCAGTTCTTC
>TRBJ2-7|TRBV5-1|NA|NA
CASRPFQGRSEQYF
TGCGCCAGCAGACCCTTCCAGGGGAGGAGCGAGCAGTACTTC
>TRBJ2-7|TRBV4-1|NA|NA
CASSPAFLPANEQYF
TGCGCCAGCAGCCCAGCGTTTCTTCCAGCCAACGAGCAGTACTTC
>TRBJ1-2|TRBV19|TRBD1|NA
CASTGTGDGYTF
TGTGCCAGTACCGGGACAGGGGATGGCTACACCTTC
>TRBJ2-1|TRBV29-1|NA|NA
CSVPRGLGTPGNEQFF
TGCAGCGTTCCTCGAGGGCTCGGGACTCCTGGGAATGAGCAGTTCTTC
>TRBJ2-7|TRBV7-6|NA|NA
CASSLSGGYYEQYF
TGTGCCAGCAGCTTATCCGGTGGATACTACGAGCAGTACTTC
>TRBJ1-1|TRBV7-9|NA|few
CASSLAAGSTEAFF
TGTGCCAGCAGCTTAGCGGCGGGTAGCACTGAAGCTTTCTTT
>TRBJ1-1|TRBV19|NA|few
CASSPLGNTEAFF
TGTGCCAGTAGTCCCCTGGGGAACACTGAAGCTTTCTTT
>TRBJ1-2|TRBV7-8|TRBD1|NA
CASSHDLTGASGTF
TGTGCCAGCAGCCACGATTTGACAGGGGCTTCGGGGACCTTC
>TRBJ1-2|TRBV6-5|TRBD1|NA
CASSYRRGSYGYTF
TGTGCCAGCAGTTACCGCAGGGGGTCCTATGGCTACACCTTC
>TRBJ1-1|TRBV7-2|NA|few
CASSFGGPEAFF
TGTGCCAGCAGCTTCGGTGGGCCCGAAGCTTTCTTT
>TRBJ2-1|TRBV7-8|TRBD2|NA
CASSGTTTSGRANEQFF
TGTGCCAGCAGCGGTACCACGACTAGCGGGAGGGCCAATGAGCAGTTCTTC
>TRBJ2-2|TRBV18|TRBD1|NA
CASSPTGGIAGELFF
TGTGCCAGCTCACCAACAGGGGGGATCGCCGGGGAGCTGTTTTTT
>TRBJ1-4|TRBV15|NA|NA
CATSREGTTNEKLFF
TGTGCCACCAGCAGAGAAGGGACGACTAATGAAAAACTGTTTTTT
>TRBJ2-2|TRBV27|NA|NA
CASSPIFRNTGELFF
TGTGCCAGCAGCCCCATCTTCCGGAACACCGGGGAGCTGTTTTTT
>TRBJ1-2|TRBV2|NA|few
CASSADRIYTF
TGTGCCAGCAGTGCCGACAGAATCTACACCTTC
>TRBJ2-1|TRBV7-9|NA|NA
CASSSSVGNEQFF
TGTGCCAGCAGCTCCTCCGTAGGCAATGAGCAGTTCTTC
>TRBJ1-1|TRBV11-2|NA|NA
CASSPGGAMNTEAFF
TGTGCCAGCAGCCCGGGGGGTGCCATGAACACTGAAGCTTTCTTT
>TRBJ2-7|TRBV7-8|TRBD2|NA
CASSGFYGRYEQYF
TGTGCCAGCAGCGGGTTTTACGGGAGGTACGAGCAGTACTTC
>TRBJ2-1|TRBV7-2|NA|NA
CASSLLTPNSPEQFF
TGTGCCAGCAGCTTATTGACCCCCAATAGTCCCGAGCAGTTCTTC
>TRBJ2-5|TRBV29-1|NA|NA
CSVGQEETQYF
TGCAGCGTTGGGCAGGAGGAGACCCAGTACTTC
>TRBJ2-7|TRBV7-9|TRBD2|NA
CASSPSGSSIYEQYF
TGTGCCAGCAGCCCTAGCGGGAGCTCCATATACGAGCAGTACTTC
>TRBJ1-2|TRBV27|NA|NA
CASSLRQNYGYTF
TGTGCCAGCAGTTTACGCCAGAACTATGGCTACACCTTC
>TRBJ2-7|TRBV15|TRBD2|NA
CATRSGRIYSEQYF
TGTGCCACCAGAAGCGGGAGGATCTATAGCGAGCAGTACTTC
>TRBJ2-6|TRBV10-2|NA|NA
CASSDRTGANVLTF
TGCGCCAGCAGTGACCGAACTGGGGCCAACGTCCTGACTTTC
>TRBJ2-4|TRBV19|NA|NA
CASSMADSWAKNIQYF
TGTGCCAGTAGTATGGCGGACAGCTGGGCCAAAAACATTCAGTACTTC
>TRBJ2-1|TRBV27|NA|NA
CASTMRGLEGPKGEQFF
TGTGCCAGCACTATGCGGGGGCTGGAGGGTCCTAAGGGTGAGCAGTTCTTC